This TCR beta chain was recorded in a study of cytomegalovirus exposure and HLA in healthy donors. On the study more broadly: The roughly 100 million unique TCR beta sequences, from around 200 million T cells, were found by an earlier analysis. Assignment to the Caucasian-associated ancestry cluster applied to more than 75% of the 300 to 500 genotyped donors. Study-wide results and limits: Through in vitro validation, three CMV-associated chains were shown to be specific for CMV antigens. Most of the TCR beta V segments (in an earlier analysis) were productive either about 87% or about 30% of the time.

Germline CDR1 MGHRA, CDR2 YSYEKL. The CDR3 runs to 16 residues. The V end was cut by 7 bases, the J end by 1 base, with 17 bases between. 13 Jbeta primers and 60 Vbeta primers were used for the PCR. Generated by immunoSEQ multiplex PCR, the TCRdb table keeps only in-frame clones and is missing some. In the table there are about 120,000 clones, around 80% of which are singletons. There are a few counts of this clone. Its specificity is not known. This receptor was taken from a woman aged 40 to 49 in good health and CMV-seropositive. This chain connects TRBV4-1 to TRBJ1-5, with D maybe TRBD1 (6 bases). The sequencing input was PBMCs. The CDR3 reads CASTTKGHRSNQPQHF. The DNA for the CDR3 is TGCGCCAGCACCACCAAGGGACACCGGAGCAATCAGCCCCAGCATTTT.